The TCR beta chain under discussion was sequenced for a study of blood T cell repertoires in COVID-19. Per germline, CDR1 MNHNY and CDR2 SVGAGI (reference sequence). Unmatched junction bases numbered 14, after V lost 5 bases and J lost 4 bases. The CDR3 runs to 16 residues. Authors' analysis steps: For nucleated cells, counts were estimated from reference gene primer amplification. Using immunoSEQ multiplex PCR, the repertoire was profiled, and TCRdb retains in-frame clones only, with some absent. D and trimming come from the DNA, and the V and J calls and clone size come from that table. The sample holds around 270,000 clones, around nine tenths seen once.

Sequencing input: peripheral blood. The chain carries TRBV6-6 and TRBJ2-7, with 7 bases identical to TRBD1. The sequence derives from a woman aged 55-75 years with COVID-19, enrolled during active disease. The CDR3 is CASSRQGGQRLYEQYF. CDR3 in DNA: TGTGCCAGCAGTCGCCAAGGGGGCCAGAGACTTTACGAGCAGTACTTC.